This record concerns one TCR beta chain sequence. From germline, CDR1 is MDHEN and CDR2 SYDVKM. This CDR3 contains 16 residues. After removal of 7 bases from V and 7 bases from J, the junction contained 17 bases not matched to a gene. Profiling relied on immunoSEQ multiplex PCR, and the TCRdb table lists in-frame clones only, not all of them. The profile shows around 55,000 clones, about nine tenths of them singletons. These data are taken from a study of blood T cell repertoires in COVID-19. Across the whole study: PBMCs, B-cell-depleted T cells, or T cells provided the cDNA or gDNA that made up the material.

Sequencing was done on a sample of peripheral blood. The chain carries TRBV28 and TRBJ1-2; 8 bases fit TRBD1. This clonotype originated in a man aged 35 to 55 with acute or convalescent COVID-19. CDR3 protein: CASTKTPTGAYRGYTF. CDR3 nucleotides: TGTGCCAGCACCAAAACTCCGACAGGGGCATATCGTGGCTACACCTTC.